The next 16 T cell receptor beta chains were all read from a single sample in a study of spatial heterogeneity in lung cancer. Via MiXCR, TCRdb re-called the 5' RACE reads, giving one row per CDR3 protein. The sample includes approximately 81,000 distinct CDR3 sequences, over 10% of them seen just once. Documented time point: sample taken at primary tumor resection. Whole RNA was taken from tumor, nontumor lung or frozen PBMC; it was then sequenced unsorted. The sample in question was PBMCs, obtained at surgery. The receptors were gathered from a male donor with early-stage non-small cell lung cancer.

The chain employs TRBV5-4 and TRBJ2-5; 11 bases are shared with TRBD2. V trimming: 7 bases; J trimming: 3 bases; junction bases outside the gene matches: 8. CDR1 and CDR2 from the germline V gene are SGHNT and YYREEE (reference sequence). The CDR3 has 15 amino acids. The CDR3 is CASSHSGGAEETQYF. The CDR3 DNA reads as TGTGCCAGCTCCCATAGCGGGGGGGCCGAAGAGACCCAGTACTTC.

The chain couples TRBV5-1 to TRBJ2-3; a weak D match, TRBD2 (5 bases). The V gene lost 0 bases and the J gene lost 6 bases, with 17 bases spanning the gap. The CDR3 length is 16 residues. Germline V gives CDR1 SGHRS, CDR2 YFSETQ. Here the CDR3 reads CASSLELARRSDTQYF. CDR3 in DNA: TGCGCCAGCAGCTTGGAGCTAGCACGTCGATCCGATACGCAGTATTTT.

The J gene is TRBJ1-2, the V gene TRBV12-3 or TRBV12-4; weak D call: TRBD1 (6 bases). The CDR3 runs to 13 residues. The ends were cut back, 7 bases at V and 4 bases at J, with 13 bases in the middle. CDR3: CASTTGTIYGYTF. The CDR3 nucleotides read TGTGCCAGCACCACGGGGACAATCTATGGCTACACCTTC.

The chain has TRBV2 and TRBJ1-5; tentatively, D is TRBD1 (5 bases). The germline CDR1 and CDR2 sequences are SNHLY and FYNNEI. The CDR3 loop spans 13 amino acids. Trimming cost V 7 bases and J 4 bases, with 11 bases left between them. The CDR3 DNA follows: TGTGCCAGCACCCCGACAGAGAATCAGCCCCAGCATTTT. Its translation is CASTPTENQPQHF.

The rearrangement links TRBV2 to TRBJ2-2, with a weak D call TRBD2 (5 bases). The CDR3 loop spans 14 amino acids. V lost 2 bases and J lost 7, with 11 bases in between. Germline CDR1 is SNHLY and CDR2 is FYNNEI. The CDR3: CASSETTRVGELFF. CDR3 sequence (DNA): TGTGCCAGCAGTGAAACAACGAGGGTCGGGGAGCTGTTTTTT.

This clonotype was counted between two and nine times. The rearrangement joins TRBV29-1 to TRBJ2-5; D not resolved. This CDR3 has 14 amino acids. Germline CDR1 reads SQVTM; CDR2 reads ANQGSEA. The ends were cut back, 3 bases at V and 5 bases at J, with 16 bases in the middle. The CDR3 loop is CSVDGWQNGETQYF. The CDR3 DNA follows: TGCAGCGTTGATGGCTGGCAAAACGGGGAGACCCAGTACTTC.

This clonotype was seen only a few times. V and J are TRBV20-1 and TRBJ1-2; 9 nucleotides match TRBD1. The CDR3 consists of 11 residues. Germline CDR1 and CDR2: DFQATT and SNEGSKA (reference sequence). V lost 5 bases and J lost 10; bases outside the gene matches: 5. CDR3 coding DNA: TGCAGTGCTCCGGGACAGGGACCCTACACCTTC. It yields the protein CSAPGQGPYTF.

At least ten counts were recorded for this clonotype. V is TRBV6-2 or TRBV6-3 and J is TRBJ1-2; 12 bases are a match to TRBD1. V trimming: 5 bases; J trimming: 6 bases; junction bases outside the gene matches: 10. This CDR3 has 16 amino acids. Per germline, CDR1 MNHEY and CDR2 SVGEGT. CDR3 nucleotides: TGTGCCAGCAGTAAAGGGACAGGGGGCGCGATCCATGGCTACACCTTC. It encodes CASSKGTGGAIHGYTF.

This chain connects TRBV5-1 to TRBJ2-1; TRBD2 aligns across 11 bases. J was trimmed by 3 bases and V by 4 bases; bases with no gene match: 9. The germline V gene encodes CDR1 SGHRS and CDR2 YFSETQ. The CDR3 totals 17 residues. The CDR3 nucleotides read TGCGCCAGCAGCCGGGAGGTAGCGGGAGGGTACTACAATGAGCAGTTCTTC. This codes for CASSREVAGGYYNEQFF.

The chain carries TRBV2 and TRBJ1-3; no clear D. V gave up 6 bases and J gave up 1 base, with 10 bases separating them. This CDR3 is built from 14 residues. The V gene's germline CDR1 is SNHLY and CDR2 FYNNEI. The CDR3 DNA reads TGTGCCAGCAGCGCGAGTAGATCTGGAAACACCATATATTTT. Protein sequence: CASSASRSGNTIYF.

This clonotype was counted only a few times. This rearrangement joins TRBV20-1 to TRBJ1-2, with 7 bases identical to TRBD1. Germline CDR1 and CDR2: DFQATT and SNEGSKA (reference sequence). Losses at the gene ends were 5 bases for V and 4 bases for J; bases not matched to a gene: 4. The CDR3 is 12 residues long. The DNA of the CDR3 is TGCAGTGCTCGACAGGGATCCTATGGCTACACCTTC. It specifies CSARQGSYGYTF.

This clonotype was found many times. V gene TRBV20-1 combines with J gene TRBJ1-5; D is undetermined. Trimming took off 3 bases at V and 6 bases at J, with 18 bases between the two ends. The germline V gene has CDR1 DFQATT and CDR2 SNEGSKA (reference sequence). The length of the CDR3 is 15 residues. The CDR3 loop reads CSASVLGGGGQPQHF. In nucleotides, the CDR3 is TGCAGTGCTAGTGTCCTAGGAGGAGGAGGTCAGCCCCAGCATTTT.

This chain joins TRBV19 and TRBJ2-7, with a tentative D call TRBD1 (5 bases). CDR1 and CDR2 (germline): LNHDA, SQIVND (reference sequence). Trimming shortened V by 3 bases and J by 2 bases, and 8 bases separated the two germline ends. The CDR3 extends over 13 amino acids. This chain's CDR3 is CASSMDTAYEQYF. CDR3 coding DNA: TGTGCCAGTAGTATGGACACCGCCTACGAGCAGTACTTC.

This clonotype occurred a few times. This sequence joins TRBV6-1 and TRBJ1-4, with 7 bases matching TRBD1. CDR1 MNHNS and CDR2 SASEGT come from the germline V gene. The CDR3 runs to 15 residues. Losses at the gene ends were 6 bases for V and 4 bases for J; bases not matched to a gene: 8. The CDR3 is CASRSSGTDNEKLFF. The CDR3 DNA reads TGTGCCAGCAGATCTTCCGGGACAGATAATGAAAAACTGTTTTTT.

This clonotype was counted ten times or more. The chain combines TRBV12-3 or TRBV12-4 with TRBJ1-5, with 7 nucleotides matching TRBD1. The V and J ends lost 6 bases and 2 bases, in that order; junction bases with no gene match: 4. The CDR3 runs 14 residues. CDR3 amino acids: CASSPTGGNQPQHF. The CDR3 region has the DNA TGTGCCAGCAGCCCTACAGGGGGCAATCAGCCCCAGCATTTT.

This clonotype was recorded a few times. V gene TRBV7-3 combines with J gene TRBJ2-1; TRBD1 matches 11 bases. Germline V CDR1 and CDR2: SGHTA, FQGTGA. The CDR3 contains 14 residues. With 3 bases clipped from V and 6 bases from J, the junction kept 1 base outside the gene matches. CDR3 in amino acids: CASSFGTGGNEQFF. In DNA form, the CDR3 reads TGTGCCAGCAGCTTCGGGACAGGGGGCAATGAGCAGTTCTTC.